The entry below describes one T cell receptor (beta chain). Authors' methods: Reference gene primer amplification in the assay estimated nucleated cell counts. Here immunoSEQ multiplex PCR was the method, and the copy in TCRdb shows in-frame clones only, minus some. V, J and clone size reflect that table, while D and trimming were determined from the DNA. The sample consists of 190,000 or so clones, approximately 86% of them appearing once. The data derive from a study of blood T cell repertoires in COVID-19. About the study: Researchers got acute and convalescent COVID-19 samples from the United States, Italy and Spain. Nucleic acid was either cDNA or gDNA, and it came from T cells, B-cell-depleted T cells, or PBMCs.

V was trimmed by 0 bases and J by 1 base, leaving 11 bases between them. Germline V gene data show CDR1 as SGHRS and CDR2 as YFSETQ. This CDR3 is 16 amino acids long. The receptor was isolated from a woman aged 80 or over with acute or convalescent COVID-19. V gene TRBV5-1 combines with J gene TRBJ2-1; perhaps TRBD2 as D (6 bases). Sequencing was done on a sample of peripheral blood. The CDR3 DNA sequence: TGCGCCAGCAGCTTGGGCGGGGCGGGGTCCTACAATGAGCAGTTCTTC. This sequence encodes CASSLGGAGSYNEQFF.